Listed below are T cell receptor beta chains from one sample, sequenced in a study of cytomegalovirus exposure and HLA in healthy donors. Some clones are missing from TCRdb's copy, which holds only in-frame ones; the method was immunoSEQ multiplex PCR. Among 71,000 or so clones listed, approximately 95% were seen once. The specimen sequenced was PBMCs. Receptors were obtained from a woman younger than 35 in good health and CMV-seronegative. Both conserved end residues are part of each CDR3. A D gene is named only where the DNA matches it firmly. A row's size may be missing; if present it is once, few, many or a size class.

>TRBJ2-1|-|TRBV11-2|-
CASSRTENSYNEQFF
TGTGCCAGCAGCCGGACAGAGAACTCCTACAATGAGCAGTTCTTC
>TRBJ2-3|-|TRBV5-1|-
CASAVEGVGDTQYF
TGCGCCAGCGCGGTGGAGGGAGTCGGAGATACGCAGTATTTT
>TRBJ2-7|once|TRBV29-1|TRBD1
CSVTPPDRPYEQYF
TGCAGCGTGACCCCGCCGGACAGGCCCTACGAGCAGTACTTC
>TRBJ2-3|-|TRBV15|-
CATSSNLARVTDTQYF
TGTGCCACCAGCAGCAACCTAGCGCGGGTCACAGATACGCAGTATTTT
>TRBJ2-3|-|TRBV10-3|-
CAISESTISRGAQIRPIHLDTQYF
TGTGCCATCAGTGAGTCGACCATATCACGGGGGGCTCAGATACGCCCTATTCATCTAGATACGCAGTATTTT
>TRBJ2-2|-|TRBV27|-
CASRPENTGELFF
TGTGCCAGCAGGCCAGAGAACACCGGGGAGCTGTTTTTT
>TRBJ1-2|-|TRBV4-3|-
CASSQDPRNYGYTF
TGCGCCAGCAGCCAAGATCCACGGAACTATGGCTACACCTTC
>TRBJ1-4|-|TRBV28|-
CASSEGVQLSTNEKLFF
TGTGCCAGCAGTGAAGGGGTCCAACTTTCAACTAATGAAAAACTGTTTTTT
>TRBJ1-5|-|TRBV30|-
CAWGPGGSQPQHF
TGTGCCTGGGGCCCGGGGGGATCCCAGCCCCAGCATTTT
>TRBJ1-2|-|TRBV7-2|TRBD1
CASSLRTGGYGYTF
TGTGCCAGCAGCTTACGGACAGGAGGCTATGGCTACACCTTC
>TRBJ2-7|-|TRBV5-1|-
CASSLDGDSYEQYF
TGCGCCAGCAGCCTGGACGGAGACTCCTACGAGCAGTACTTC
>TRBJ2-1|-|TRBV6-5|-
CASSYSLGSEQFF
TGTGCCAGCAGTTACTCCCTAGGGAGTGAGCAGTTCTTC
>TRBJ2-1|once|TRBV13|TRBD1
CASSLDPGTGDYNEQFF
TGTGCCAGCAGCTTAGACCCGGGGACAGGGGACTACAATGAGCAGTTCTTC
>TRBJ2-2|-|TRBV5-1|TRBD2
CASDLGTSGTGELFF
TGCGCCAGCGACTTAGGGACTAGCGGGACCGGGGAGCTGTTTTTT
>TRBJ2-7|-|TRBV28|TRBD1
CASSSPATTGGTYEQYF
TGTGCCAGCAGTTCTCCTGCCACTACAGGGGGTACCTACGAGCAGTACTTC
>TRBJ2-7|-|TRBV6-5|-
CASSYAPGLSEQYF
TGTGCCAGCAGTTATGCCCCAGGGCTTAGCGAGCAGTACTTC
>TRBJ2-7|-|TRBV6-6|TRBD1
CASSYNVGQGVNEQYF
TGTGCCAGCAGTTACAACGTTGGACAGGGGGTCAACGAGCAGTACTTC
>TRBJ2-7|-|TRBV6-6|-
CASTKDGGSSYEQYF
TGTGCCAGCACCAAGGACGGGGGTAGCTCCTACGAGCAGTACTTC
>TRBJ1-5|-|TRBV6-1|TRBD1
CASRMGQGNQPQHF
TGTGCCAGCAGAATGGGACAGGGTAATCAGCCCCAGCATTTT
>TRBJ2-1|-|TRBV11-1|TRBD2
CASSLVGLAGGGNEQFF
TGTGCCAGCAGCTTAGTTGGGCTAGCGGGAGGTGGAAATGAGCAGTTCTTC
>TRBJ1-4|-|TRBV7-9|TRBD1
CASSQPGQGEKLFF
TGTGCCAGCAGCCAACCGGGACAGGGCGAAAAACTGTTTTTT
>TRBJ2-5|-|TRBV12-5|TRBD2
CASGLPGEGRETQYF
TGTGCTAGTGGTTTGCCCGGGGAGGGCCGGGAGACCCAGTACTTC
>TRBJ2-7|-|TRBV19|-
CASSIGATGSAYSYEQYF
TGTGCCAGTAGTATAGGAGCTACGGGTAGCGCATACTCCTACGAGCAGTACTTC
>TRBJ1-1|-|TRBV28|TRBD1
CASSLSLTGDTEAFF
TGTGCCAGCAGTTTATCCCTAACAGGGGACACTGAAGCTTTCTTT
>TRBJ2-1|-|TRBV7-8|-
CASSPDSSYNEQFF
TGTGCCAGCAGCCCGGACAGCTCCTACAATGAGCAGTTCTTC
>TRBJ1-2|-|TRBV7-9|-
CASSLVGRKYGYTF
TGTGCCAGCAGCTTAGTCGGGAGGAAATATGGCTACACCTTC
>TRBJ2-7|-|TRBV6-6|TRBD1
CASSYSAGGSYEQYF
TGTGCCAGCAGTTACTCGGCAGGGGGATCCTACGAGCAGTACTTC
>TRBJ2-5|-|TRBV7-2|TRBD2
CASSLASAGGQETQYF
TGTGCCAGCAGCTTAGCCTCAGCGGGGGGACAAGAGACCCAGTACTTC
>TRBJ2-1|-|TRBV9|TRBD1
CASSVAGGSYNEQFF
TGTGCCAGCAGCGTAGCAGGGGGATCCTACAATGAGCAGTTCTTC
>TRBJ2-7|-|TRBV5-6|TRBD1
CASSLGQDYEQYF
TGTGCCAGCAGCTTAGGACAGGACTACGAGCAGTACTTC
>TRBJ2-3|-|TRBV2|-
CASSESGYTQYF
TGTGCCAGCAGTGAATCGGGATATACGCAGTATTTT
>TRBJ2-3|-|TRBV10-3|TRBD1
CAISEGQGMVTDTQYF
TGTGCCATCAGTGAAGGACAGGGGATGGTCACAGATACGCAGTATTTT
>TRBJ1-1|few|TRBV30|TRBD1
CAWGQEIEAFF
TGTGCCTGGGGACAGGAGATTGAAGCTTTCTTT
>TRBJ2-3|-|TRBV2|-
CASRETSSTDTQYF
TGTGCCAGCCGGGAGACTAGTAGCACAGATACGCAGTATTTT
>TRBJ1-2|-|TRBV6-5|-
CASSYSGAFGYTF
TGTGCCAGCAGTTACTCGGGGGCCTTTGGCTACACCTTC
>TRBJ2-7|-|TRBV7-8|TRBD1
CASSLRTGGRYEQYF
TGTGCCAGCAGCCTGAGGACAGGGGGCAGGTACGAGCAGTACTTC
>TRBJ2-5|-|TRBV5-6|-
CASSFLPGETQYF
TGTGCCAGCAGCTTCCTACCGGGGGAGACCCAGTACTTC
>TRBJ1-2|-|TRBV6-5|TRBD1
CASSRTGGLNYGYTF
TGTGCCAGCAGTCGGACAGGGGGATTAAACTATGGCTACACCTTC
>TRBJ1-6|-|TRBV5-1|TRBD1
CASTDAGTGNSPLHF
TGCGCCAGCACCGACGCCGGGACAGGGAATTCACCCCTCCACTTT
>TRBJ2-1|-|TRBV7-9|-
CASSSDLRGNEQFF
TGTGCCAGCAGCTCCGACTTACGGGGCAATGAGCAGTTCTTC
>TRBJ1-4|-|TRBV29-1|-
CSVEKVGGLGKLFF
TGCAGCGTTGAAAAGGTGGGGGGATTAGGGAAACTGTTTTTT
>TRBJ1-2|-|TRBV7-9|-
CASSELQGNYGYTF
TGTGCCAGCAGCGAACTACAGGGTAACTATGGCTACACCTTC
>TRBJ2-1|-|TRBV4-2|TRBD2
CASSQDPGRQDTSVLGIQFF
TGTGCCAGCAGCCAAGATCCGGGTCGTCAGGATACTAGCGTTCTGGGGATACAGTTCTTC
>TRBJ2-7|-|TRBV5-5|TRBD1
CASSEGQVSSYEQYF
TGTGCCAGCAGCGAAGGACAGGTTTCCTCCTACGAGCAGTACTTC
>TRBJ2-2|-|TRBV4-1|-
CASSQKLASGELFF
TGCGCCAGCAGCCAAAAACTAGCTTCCGGGGAGCTGTTTTTT
>TRBJ2-3|-|TRBV28|-
CASSPLAGTQYF
TGTGCCAGCAGTCCCCTGGCGGGTACGCAGTATTTT
>TRBJ2-7|-|TRBV27|TRBD1
CASSLQGQSYEQYF
TGTGCCAGCAGTTTACAGGGACAGAGCTACGAGCAGTACTTC
>TRBJ2-7|-|TRBV6-1|TRBD1
CASSEDAGTGLVYEQYF
TGTGCCAGCAGTGAAGATGCCGGGACAGGGCTAGTCTACGAGCAGTACTTC
>TRBJ2-2|-|TRBV9|-
CASSVVGVGELFF
TGTGCCAGCAGCGTAGTCGGTGTCGGGGAGCTGTTTTTT
>TRBJ2-7|-|TRBV10-3|TRBD1
CAIAGTGDLYEQYF
TGTGCCATCGCGGGGACAGGGGATCTCTACGAGCAGTACTTC
>TRBJ2-2|once|TRBV15|-
CATSLVSRTGELFF
TGTGCCACCAGCCTGGTTAGTCGGACCGGGGAGCTGTTTTTT
>TRBJ1-5|-|TRBV5-1|TRBD1
CASSPQTGGNQPQHF
TGCGCCAGCAGCCCTCAAACAGGGGGCAATCAGCCCCAGCATTTT
>TRBJ2-2|-|TRBV12-5|TRBD1
CASGEQGATGELFF
TGTGCTAGTGGTGAACAGGGGGCGACCGGGGAGCTGTTTTTT